What follows describes a single TCR beta chain. The CDR3 is 16 amino acids. The junction had 10 bases not matched to a gene; V was cut back by 3 bases and J by 3 bases. Germline V gene data show CDR1 as SGDLS and CDR2 as YYNGEE. The data were obtained in a study of T cells in Graves' hyperthyroidism and ophthalmopathy. Amplification targeted TCR beta CDR3 regions from RNA transcripts. TCR CDR3 underwent first-round RT-PCR with the HTBI primer set. TCRdb re-analysed the multiplex PCR reads in MiXCR, keeping a single row per CDR3 protein. The table records more than 500,000 distinct CDR3 sequences, 46% of them present only once.

This chain connects TRBV9 to TRBJ2-7; 9 bases fit TRBD1. The sequence derives from an adult woman with Graves' disease, either hyperthyroidism or ophthalmopathy (not recorded which). Sequenced material: peripheral blood or thyroid tissue (not recorded which). The CDR3 is CASSGPRDRDVYEQYF. The CDR3 DNA follows: TGTGCCAGCAGCGGACCCCGGGACAGGGACGTCTACGAGCAGTACTTC.